Each of the 13 T cell receptor beta chains below was sequenced from the same sample in a study of T cells in Graves' hyperthyroidism and ophthalmopathy. RNA transcripts served as the template for amplifying TCR beta CDR3 regions. HTBI primers were used for first-round RT-PCR of the TCR CDR3. TCRdb passed the multiplex PCR reads through MiXCR, listing each CDR3 protein once. The sample shows around 560,000 distinct CDR3 sequences, 16% of them seen only once. The sequenced material came from blood. Every receptor here comes from a woman aged 18-30 years with Graves' hyperthyroidism.

The chain is built from TRBV6-2 or TRBV6-3 and TRBJ2-7; no definite D call. CDR3 length: 14 amino acids. The V and J ends lost 6 bases and 3 bases respectively, with 15 bases between them. Germline V lookup: CDR1 MNHEY, CDR2 SVGEGT. This CDR3 reads CASRRDIFNYEQYF. The CDR3 coding sequence is TGTGCCAGCAGGCGAGATATCTTCAACTACGAGCAGTACTTC.

This clonotype was seen only a few times. The chain carries TRBV29-1 and TRBJ1-1; TRBD1 might be the D (5 bases). The CDR3 is 11 amino acids. The germline V gene encodes CDR1 SQVTM and CDR2 ANQGSEA. Trimming left V 6 bases short and J 7 bases short, with 12 bases between. CDR3 sequence reads: CSVGGGGEAFF. CDR3 sequence (DNA): TGCAGCGTGGGGGGGGGGGGTGAAGCTTTCTTT.

The chain uses TRBV29-1 and TRBJ1-2; no definite D call. The CDR3 consists of 14 residues. CDR1 and CDR2 from the germline V gene are SQVTM and ANQGSEA. Trimming took 2 bases from V and 3 from J, leaving 13 bases between them. CDR3 in DNA: TGCAGCGTTGAATCGGCAGGTCCTTACTATGGCTACACCTTC. Translation: CSVESAGPYYGYTF.

This clonotype was counted between two and nine times. V is TRBV6-1 and J is TRBJ1-5; D gene ambiguous. This CDR3 spans 13 amino acids. Germline V CDR1 and CDR2: MNHNS, SASEGT. The V end lost 5 bases, the J end lost 9 bases, and 14 bases lay between the germline ends. The CDR3 protein is CASSPTQMGPQHF. The DNA of the CDR3 is TGTGCCAGCAGTCCGACACAGATGGGGCCCCAGCATTTT.

The chain links TRBV5-1 to TRBJ2-1; D is unclear. Germline CDR1 is SGHRS and CDR2 is YFSETQ. This CDR3 has 16 residues. The V end lost 1 base, the J end lost 2 bases, and 13 bases lay between the germline ends. The CDR3 here is CASSLPTTPPYNEQFF. The CDR3, as DNA: TGCGCCAGCAGCTTGCCCACCACTCCCCCCTACAATGAGCAGTTCTTC. The variable domain in full, with the rest retrieved from reference TRBV5-1 and TRBJ2-1, is KAGVTQTPRYLIKTRGQQVTLSCSPISGHRSVSWYQQTPGQGLQFLFEYFSETQRNKGNFPGRFSGRQFSNSRSEMNVSTLELGDSALYLCASSLPTTPPYNEQFFGPGTRLTVL.

This clonotype was detected many times. The genes are TRBV18 and TRBJ2-1; D is perhaps TRBD1 or TRBD2 (5 bases each). The CDR3 runs to 15 residues. Trimming removed 6 bases at V and 12 bases at J, with 24 bases between. Germline assignment: CDR1 KGHSH and CDR2 LQKENI. In nucleotides, the CDR3 is TGTGCCAGCTCCCCAGATCAACCAACAGGCCGGGGGCAGTTCTTC. It yields the protein CASSPDQPTGRGQFF.

In nucleotides, the CDR3 is TGCAGTGCTTCCTTTACGGCGGGAGGGCTGGCAGATACGCAGTATTTT. Protein: CSASFTAGGLADTQYF. V gene TRBV20-1 combines with J gene TRBJ2-3, with TRBD2 matching over 9 bases. The V gene end was trimmed by 5 bases and the J gene end by 4 bases; junction bases not matched to a gene: 13. Looked up from germline, CDR1 is DFQATT and CDR2 is SNEGSKA (reference sequence). CDR3 length: 16 residues.

This clonotype was observed a handful of times. V usage is TRBV19 and J usage is TRBJ2-7, with D possibly being TRBD1 (5 bases). The CDR3 loop spans 14 amino acids. Trimming cost V 9 bases and J 0 bases, with 15 bases left between them. Looked up from germline, CDR1 is LNHDA and CDR2 is SQIVND (reference sequence). The chain's CDR3 is CASRFDSLSYEQYF. In nucleotides, the CDR3 is TGTGCCAGCAGGTTCGACAGTCTCTCCTACGAGCAGTACTTC.

This clonotype appeared a few times. The genes are TRBV20-1 and TRBJ1-1; TRBD1 matches 10 bases. Germline V gene data show CDR1 as DFQATT and CDR2 as SNEGSKA (reference sequence). The V segment lost 5 bases and the J segment 5 bases; nucleotides outside the gene matches: 2. The CDR3 runs 12 residues. In nucleotides, the CDR3 is TGCAGTGCTGCGGGACAGGGGACTGAAGCTTTCTTT. It codes for CSAAGQGTEAFF.

V usage is TRBV7-3 and J usage is TRBJ2-3; a possible D gene is TRBD1 (6 bases). Germline CDR1 SGHTA, CDR2 FQGTGA. CDR3 length: 14 amino acids. The V gene lost 6 bases and the J gene lost 4 bases, with 14 bases spanning the gap. CDR3 sequence: CASRPGQPSDTQYF. For the CDR3, the DNA is TGTGCCAGCAGGCCCGGACAGCCGTCAGATACGCAGTATTTT.

This clonotype was counted ten times or more. The chain employs TRBV3-1 and TRBJ2-4; 10 bases agree with TRBD1. Germline V gene data show CDR1 as LGHDT and CDR2 as YNNKEL (reference sequence). The CDR3 covers 16 residues. Trimming removed 0 bases from V and 1 base from J; junction bases left unmatched: 0. The CDR3 DNA reads as TGTGCCAGCAGCCAAGAGGGACAGGGGGCCAAAAACATTCAGTACTTC. As protein: CASSQEGQGAKNIQYF.

The chain has TRBV20-1 and TRBJ2-7; D possibly corresponds to TRBD1 (6 bases). Per the germline V gene, CDR1 is DFQATT and CDR2 is SNEGSKA (reference sequence). Trimming stripped 6 bases from V and 5 bases from J, with 23 bases between. This CDR3 is 15 amino acids long. The CDR3 sequence: CSAPMVPRGRDEQYF. The CDR3, as DNA: TGCAGTGCGCCCATGGTCCCCAGGGGAAGGGACGAGCAGTACTTC.

This clonotype was found many times. CDR3: CSARERGPRGGRNEQYF. The CDR3 bases are TGCAGTGCTAGAGAGAGAGGACCCCGAGGGGGTCGCAACGAGCAGTACTTC. J is TRBJ2-7 and V is TRBV20-1, with D possibly being TRBD1 (6 bases). Germline V gene sequence: CDR1 DFQATT, CDR2 SNEGSKA (reference sequence). CDR3 length: 17 amino acids. V was trimmed by 0 bases and J by 5 bases, leaving 23 bases between them.